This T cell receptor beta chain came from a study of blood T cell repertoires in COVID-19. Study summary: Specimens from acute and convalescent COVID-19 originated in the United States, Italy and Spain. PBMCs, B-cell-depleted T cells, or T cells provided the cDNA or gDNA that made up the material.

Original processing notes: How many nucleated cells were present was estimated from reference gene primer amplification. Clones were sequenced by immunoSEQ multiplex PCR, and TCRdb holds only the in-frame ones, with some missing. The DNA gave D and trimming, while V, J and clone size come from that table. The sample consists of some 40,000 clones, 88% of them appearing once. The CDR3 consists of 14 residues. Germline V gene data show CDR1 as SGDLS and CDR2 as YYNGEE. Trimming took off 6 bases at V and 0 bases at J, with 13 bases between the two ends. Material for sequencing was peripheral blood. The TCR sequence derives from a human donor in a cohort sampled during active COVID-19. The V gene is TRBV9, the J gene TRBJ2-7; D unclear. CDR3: CASKPTVGSYEQYF. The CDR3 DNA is TGTGCCAGCAAGCCCACAGTAGGCTCCTACGAGCAGTACTTC.